This paragraph reports one T cell receptor (beta chain). Its antigen is unknown. CDR3 length: 12 amino acids. CDR1 is SGDLS and CDR2 is YYNGEE in the germline V gene. V lost 0 bases and J lost 9, with 7 bases in between. These data belong to a study of long-term antiretroviral therapy in people with HIV. Study observations and caveats: It was observed that HIV repertoires exhibited narrower CDR3 length ranges than controls.

The authors ran the immunoSEQ assay, v3.0, at survey level. Method: immunoSEQ multiplex PCR; TCRdb's copy keeps in-frame clones and lacks some. The sample has fewer than 45,000 clones; roughly 95% are singletons. This material consisted of unsorted PBMCs, taken 3.7 years after starting antiretroviral therapy. The chain couples TRBV9 to TRBJ2-4, with a weak D call TRBD2 (5 bases). This TCR came from a woman between 45 and 60 years old with HIV. The CDR3 DNA is TGTGCCAGCAGCGTAGGAGAGGGCATTCAGTACTTC. Its protein product is CASSVGEGIQYF.